The 4 T cell receptor beta chains reported below all come from one sample, sequenced in a study of naive and memory T cell subsets. Both TRBC1 and TRBC2 were covered by a beta constant-region primer of two equimolar oligonucleotides. In TCRdb, the UMI-ligation and nested PCR reads were re-called with MiXCR into one record per CDR3 protein. The data hold roughly 27,000 distinct CDR3 sequences, with about 11% observed a single time. Input material: effector memory CD4+ T cells from blood. As to subset: effector memory, CD45RA- CD27-. The source is a human donor in good health.

This clonotype occurred a few times. The rearrangement links TRBV30 to TRBJ1-1, with TRBD1 identical over 8 bases. The ends lost 3 bases at V and 10 bases at J; junction bases unmatched: 10. CDR1 and CDR2 (germline): GTSNPN, SVGIG (reference sequence). The CDR3 is 13 residues long. CDR3 coding DNA: TGTGCCTGGAGCGGGGACAGGCGCTCCCGAGCTTTCTTT. This encodes CAWSGDRRSRAFF.

The chain recombines TRBV24-1 with TRBJ2-5, with D unclear. Trimming stripped 4 bases from V and 7 bases from J, with 9 bases between. The CDR3 is 12 amino acids. From germline, CDR1 is KGHDR and CDR2 SFDVKD. The CDR3 spells CATSDPLGTQYF. CDR3 sequence (DNA): TGTGCCACCAGTGACCCCCTAGGGACCCAGTACTTC.

Many counts were recorded for this clonotype. This rearrangement joins TRBV7-9 to TRBJ2-1, with unresolved D. V lost 1 base and J 9 bases, leaving 10 bases between the germline ends. This CDR3 is built from 13 residues. Per the germline V gene, CDR1 is SEHNR and CDR2 is FQNEAQ (reference sequence). CDR3 sequence reads: CASSLGHWGEQFF. CDR3 nucleotide sequence: TGTGCCAGCAGCTTAGGGCACTGGGGTGAGCAGTTCTTC.

This clonotype appeared many times. The chain combines TRBV20-1 with TRBJ2-3, with 15 bases matching TRBD2. The CDR3 has 15 residues. Germline CDR1 and CDR2: DFQATT and SNEGSKA (reference sequence). V trimming: 5 bases; J trimming: 1 base; junction bases outside the gene matches: 1. CDR3 in DNA: TGCAGTGCTCGGACTAGCGGGAGGGGCACAGATACGCAGTATTTT. This codes for CSARTSGRGTDTQYF.